Presented here are 17 T cell receptor beta chains from one specimen sequenced in a study of T cell clonality in common variable immunodeficiency. The repertoire was sequenced with immunoSEQ multiplex PCR; TCRdb's copy has only in-frame clones and lacks some. The record shows roughly 34,000 clones for this sample, with no singletons present. Their antigens are not known. Overall study results and limits: Fewer deletions and N-nucleotide insertions were reportedly seen in common variable immunodeficiency TCR beta sequences.

The sample comprised peripheral blood mononuclear cells. These receptors came from a human donor with common variable immunodeficiency.

By proportion, this clone is medium-sized (0.01 to 0.1%). The read ends 3 residues shy of where the CDR3 ends; the end is completed using the germline J gene. The chain couples TRBV28 to TRBJ1-5; 10 bases align to TRBD1. In germline, CDR1 is MDHEN, CDR2 SYDVKM. This CDR3 has 15 residues. The junction had 6 bases not matched to a gene; V was cut back by 5 bases and J by 5 bases. The CDR3 DNA, read in part, is TGTGCCAGCAGTCCAATAGGGACAGGGGATCAGCCC. Translating gives CASSPIGTGDQP. The full CDR3 reads CASSPIGTGDQPQHF.

This clone has a count of ten or more. Read coverage stops 3 residues before the CDR3 terminus; the germline J gene supplies the remainder. The chain has TRBV5-4 and TRBJ1-6; D is uncertain. The ends were cut back, 0 bases at V and 0 bases at J, with 7 bases in the middle. This CDR3 has 16 residues. Germline V gives CDR1 SGHNT, CDR2 YYREEE (reference sequence). CDR3 amino acids: CASSLGQLSYNSPLHF. CDR3 bases read: TGTGCCAGCAGCTTGGGACAACTCTCCTATAATTCACCC.

As concerns this clone: With the read ending 3 residues before the CDR3 end, the germline J gene is used to fill in that end. J is TRBJ1-5 and V is TRBV2; D might be TRBD1 (6 bases). Germline CDR1 and CDR2: SNHLY and FYNNEI. The CDR3 covers 16 residues. Trimming took 6 bases from V and 2 from J, leaving 17 bases between them. The CDR3 bases that were read are TGTGCCAGCAGCCCGCTGACAGGTATCGGCAATCAGCCC. Protein: CASSPLTGIGNQP. The entire CDR3 reads CASSPLTGIGNQPQHF.

This clone was observed a handful of times. The CDR3 end is not reached by the read, which stops 3 residues before it; the germline J gene fills it in. The chain employs TRBV19 and TRBJ1-5; 8 positions match TRBD1. The CDR3 has 19 residues. V gave up 6 bases and J gave up 0 bases; unmatched junction bases: 16. Per germline, CDR1 LNHDA and CDR2 SQIVND (reference sequence). The CDR3 protein is CASRPRTGPGDYSNQPQHF. CDR3 DNA (partial): TGTGCCAGTAGACCTAGGACAGGGCCCGGTGATTATAGCAATCAGCCC. Combining the CDR3 with reference TRBV19 and TRBJ1-5 gives the whole variable domain DGGITQSPKYLFRKEGQNVTLSCEQNLNHDAMYWYRQDPGQGLRLIYYSQIVNDFQKGDIAEGYSVSREKKESFPLTVTSAQKNPTAFYLCASRPRTGPGDYSNQPQHFGDGTRLSIL.

This clone was counted ten times or more. The read ends 3 residues early relative to the CDR3; the germline J gene fills the gap. The chain employs TRBV11-3 and TRBJ2-5; 8 nucleotides match TRBD1. The V gene's germline CDR1 is SGHNT and CDR2 YENEEA. The CDR3 length is 15 residues. V shed 6 bases, J shed 4 bases, and the junction held 10 bases outside the gene matches. The sequenced part of the CDR3 DNA is TGTGCCAGCAGGCAAGACAGGGGCCTGAGAGAGACC. Its translation: CASRQDRGLRET. Given in full, the CDR3 is CASRQDRGLRETQYF. Variable domain in full (rest from reference TRBV11-3 and TRBJ2-5): EAGVVQSPRYKIIEKKQPVAFWCNPISGHNTLYWYLQNLGQGPELLIRYENEEAVDDSQLPKDRFSAERLKGVDSTLKIQPAELGDSAVYLCASRQDRGLRETQYFGPGTRLLVL.

As regards this clone: The CDR3 extends 3 residues past the end of the read, so its final part is completed from the germline J gene. This chain uses TRBV5-1 with TRBJ2-1; TRBD2 aligns across 7 bases. V shed 4 bases and J 1 base; nucleotides not matched to a gene: 5. CDR3 size: 15 residues. Germline assignment: CDR1 SGHRS and CDR2 YFSETQ. CDR3 DNA (partial): TGCGCCAGCAGCCGTGGACTAGTTTCCTACAATGAG. Translated: CASSRGLVSYNE. The entire CDR3 protein is CASSRGLVSYNEQFF.

A few counts support this clone. From the germline J gene comes the end of the CDR3, since the read stops 3 residues before it. V is TRBV7-2 and J is TRBJ2-3, with 7 bases lining up with TRBD2. Trimming removed 3 bases from V and 5 bases from J; junction bases left unmatched: 5. Germline CDR1 reads SGHTA; CDR2 reads FQGNSA. CDR3 length: 14 amino acids. The CDR3 protein is CASSFQPSGDTQYF. CDR3 bases read: TGTGCCAGCAGCTTCCAACCTAGCGGAGATACG.

This clone was observed many times. The DNA read from the CDR3 is TGTGCCAGCAGCTTAGACCACGTACTCGAG. This translates into CASSLDHVLE. The whole CDR3 is CASSLDHVLEQYF. The V call is TRBV7-2, the J call TRBJ2-7; D is unclear. The read halts 3 residues ahead of the CDR3 end, with the missing end drawn from the germline J gene. Trimming stripped 1 base from V and 6 bases from J, with 10 bases between. Germline CDR1 SGHTA, CDR2 FQGNSA. This CDR3 is 13 amino acids long.

On this clone itself: The CDR3 end falls 3 residues outside the read, so it is completed with the germline J gene. The chain uses TRBV13 and TRBJ2-5; D is perhaps TRBD1 (7 bases). The germline V gene has CDR1 PRHDT and CDR2 FYEKMQ (reference sequence). Trimming pared 0 bases from V and 7 bases from J, leaving 21 bases between. The CDR3 spans 17 residues. The CDR3 protein is CASSLGQGTVDGGTQYF. The CDR3 DNA, read in part, is TGTGCCAGCAGCTTAGGCCAGGGGACAGTGGACGGGGGGACC.

This clone was counted ten times or more. The read ends 3 residues before the CDR3 terminus; that terminus is restored from the germline J gene. The V and J genes are TRBV28 and TRBJ1-1; no clear D. CDR3 length: 13 residues. Per the germline V gene, CDR1 is MDHEN and CDR2 is SYDVKM. The CDR3 reads CASRPSGPPEAFF. CDR3 DNA, as far as it was read: TGTGCCAGCAGACCCAGCGGACCGCCCGAA.

This clone was recorded at least ten times. CDR3 DNA, as far as it was read: TGCAGTGCTAGAGACCCCGGAGGG. Protein product: CSARDPGG. The entire CDR3 protein is CSARDPGGAFF. The chain recombines TRBV20-1 with TRBJ1-1; no reliable D call. The DNA ends 3 residues before the CDR3 does, and the rest of the CDR3 is filled in from the germline J gene. Germline CDR1 and CDR2: DFQATT and SNEGSKA (reference sequence). The CDR3 totals 11 residues.

Concerning this clone: The observed sequence ends 3 residues before the CDR3 terminus, with the missing tail filled in from the germline J gene. V gene TRBV7-2 combines with J gene TRBJ1-5, with D perhaps matching TRBD1 (5 bases). The germline V gene has CDR1 SGHTA and CDR2 FQGNSA. The ends were cut back, 1 base at V and 6 bases at J, with 13 bases in the middle. CDR3 size: 15 residues. CDR3 DNA (partial): TGTGCCAGCAGCTTAGGACAGACAGCAGGTCAGCCC. Its translation: CASSLGQTAGQP. The whole CDR3 region reads CASSLGQTAGQPQHF.

This clone was counted at least ten times. The read ends 3 residues shy of where the CDR3 ends; the end is completed using the germline J gene. The chain employs TRBV20-1 and TRBJ1-1; 10 nucleotides line up with TRBD1. The CDR3 spans 17 residues. Germline V gene data show CDR1 as DFQATT and CDR2 as SNEGSKA (reference sequence). CDR3 protein: CSARDRAAGTGVGDAFF. The CDR3 DNA, read in part, is TGCAGTGCTAGAGACAGAGCTGCCGGGACAGGGGTTGGGGAT.

With respect to this clone: The read falls 3 residues short of the CDR3 end, and the missing part is taken from the germline J gene. The rearrangement joins TRBV20-1 to TRBJ2-7, with 8 positions matching TRBD1. V shed 3 bases, J shed 3 bases, and the junction held 4 bases outside the gene matches. From germline, CDR1 is DFQATT and CDR2 SNEGSKA (reference sequence). The CDR3 has 13 residues. The CDR3 bases that were read are TGCAGTGCTAGCGAGGGACAGGTCTACGAG. This translates into CSASEGQVYE. Given in full, the CDR3 is CSASEGQVYEQYF.

Of note for this clone: The CDR3 goes on 3 residues after the read ends, and that part is filled in from the germline J gene. The chain joins TRBV19 to TRBJ1-6, with 7 positions matching TRBD1. Unmatched junction bases numbered 5, after V lost 0 bases and J lost 3 bases. Germline values: CDR1 LNHDA, CDR2 SQIVND (reference sequence). The CDR3 spans 17 residues. The part of the CDR3 DNA that was read is TGTGCCAGTAGTATAGAAAGGACAGGAGGCTATAATTCACCC. It specifies CASSIERTGGYNSP. In full, the CDR3 reads CASSIERTGGYNSPLHF.

This clone was seen repeatedly, ten times or more. The read ends 3 residues early relative to the CDR3; the germline J gene fills the gap. V is TRBV30 and J is TRBJ2-7, with 8 nucleotides matching TRBD1. The CDR3 loop spans 14 amino acids. V was pared by 2 bases and J by 6 bases, with 9 bases of the junction left unmatched. Germline loops: CDR1 GTSNPN, CDR2 SVGIG (reference sequence). The CDR3 bases that were read are TGTGCCTGGAGTCTTACAGGGGGGTCTAGCGAG. This sequence encodes CAWSLTGGSSE. The entire CDR3 protein reads CAWSLTGGSSEQYF.

Many counts were recorded for this clone. Read data end 3 residues before the CDR3 end; the end is taken from the germline J gene. The chain combines TRBV12-5 with TRBJ1-3; 8 bases align to TRBD1. CDR1 and CDR2 (germline): LGHNT, FRNRAP. The trim removed 3 bases at V and 4 bases at J, leaving 8 bases unmatched. This CDR3 has 16 residues. The chain's CDR3 is CASGFSERTGGNTIYF. CDR3 bases read: TGTGCTAGTGGTTTTTCGGAAAGGACAGGGGGAAACACC.